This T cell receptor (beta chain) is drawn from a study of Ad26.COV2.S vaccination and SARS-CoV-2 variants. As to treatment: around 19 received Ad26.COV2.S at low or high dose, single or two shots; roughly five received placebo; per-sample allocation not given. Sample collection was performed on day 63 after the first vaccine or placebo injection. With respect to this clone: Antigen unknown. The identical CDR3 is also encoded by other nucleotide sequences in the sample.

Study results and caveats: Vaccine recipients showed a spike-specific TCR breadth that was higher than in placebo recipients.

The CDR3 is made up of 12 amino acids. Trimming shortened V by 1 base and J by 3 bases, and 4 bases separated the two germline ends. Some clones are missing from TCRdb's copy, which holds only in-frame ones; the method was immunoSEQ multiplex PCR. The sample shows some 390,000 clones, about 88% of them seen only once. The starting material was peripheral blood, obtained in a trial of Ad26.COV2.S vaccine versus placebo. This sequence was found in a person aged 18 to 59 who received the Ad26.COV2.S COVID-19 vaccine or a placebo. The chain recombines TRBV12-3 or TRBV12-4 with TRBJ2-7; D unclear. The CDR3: CASSLDSYEQYF. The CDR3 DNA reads TGTGCCAGCAGTTTAGACAGCTACGAGCAGTACTTC.